One and the same sample provided the 32 T cell receptor beta chains below, sequenced in a study of OX40 agonist ivuxolimab in advanced cancers. Repertoires were generated with immunoSEQ multiplex PCR, while TCRdb's copy carries only in-frame clones and drops some. The table shows around 6,000 clones, with about 85% occurring only once. The input for sequencing was CD4+ or CD8+ T cells sorted from blood, taken in a trial of the OX40 agonist ivuxolimab. The receptors come from an adult with an advanced solid tumor such as melanoma, head and neck, liver or kidney cancer.

The chain joins TRBV14 to TRBJ2-7, with D tentatively TRBD2 (5 bases). The germline V and J ends were trimmed by 1 base and 0 bases, with 10 bases remaining between them. The germline V gene has CDR1 SGHDN and CDR2 FVKESK. There are 15 residues in the CDR3. The DNA for the CDR3 is TGTGCCAGCAGCCAAGGTGCTAGCTTCTCCTACGAGCAGTACTTC. Translation gives CASSQGASFSYEQYF.

The V call is TRBV9, the J call TRBJ2-1, with 7 bases fitting TRBD2. Germline-derived CDR1 and CDR2 are SGDLS and YYNGEE. CDR3 length: 11 residues. The V and J ends lost 3 bases and 15 bases, in that order; junction bases with no gene match: 6. The chain's CDR3 is CASSDSGCGFF. The CDR3 DNA sequence: TGTGCCAGCAGCGATAGCGGGTGCGGGTTCTTC.

This chain joins TRBV5-6 and TRBJ1-5, with TRBD1 identical over 7 bases. Trimming cost V 4 bases and J 0 bases; bases outside gene matches: 4. Per germline, CDR1 SGHDT and CDR2 YYEEEE. This CDR3 has 15 amino acids. DNA for the CDR3: TGTGCCAGCAGCCGACAGGGATATAGCAATCAGCCCCAGCATTTT. Amino acid sequence: CASSRQGYSNQPQHF.

This clone was detected only once. The rearrangement joins TRBV6-5 to TRBJ1-4, with a possible D match to TRBD1 (6 bases). CDR1 is MNHEY, CDR2 SVGAGI, per germline. The V and J ends lost 6 bases and 7 bases respectively, with 15 bases between them. The CDR3 sequence is 14 residues long. This CDR3 is CASSSDRPSEKLFF. As DNA, the CDR3 is TGTGCCAGCAGCTCCGACAGGCCTTCTGAAAAACTGTTTTTT.

The chain is built from TRBV19 and TRBJ2-7; 9 bases fit TRBD1. The germline V gene encodes CDR1 LNHDA and CDR2 SQIVND (reference sequence). Losses at the gene ends were 3 bases for V and 4 bases for J; bases not matched to a gene: 4. This CDR3 has 14 amino acids. Here the CDR3 reads CASSMRQGEYEQYF. The CDR3 DNA sequence: TGTGCCAGTAGTATGAGACAGGGGGAATACGAGCAGTACTTC.

The rearrangement joins TRBV27 to TRBJ2-2; D possibly corresponds to TRBD2 (5 bases). This CDR3 has 15 amino acids. Germline CDR1 reads MNHEY; CDR2 reads SMNVEV (reference sequence). V was pared by 3 bases and J by 4 bases, with 12 bases between. The CDR3 sequence: CASSFSGDRTGELFF. The CDR3 DNA follows: TGTGCCAGCAGTTTTTCCGGGGATCGCACCGGGGAGCTGTTTTTT.

The rearrangement links TRBV2 to TRBJ1-5; 10 bases map to TRBD1. Germline V CDR1 and CDR2: SNHLY, FYNNEI. The V gene end was trimmed by 4 bases and the J gene end by 1 base; junction bases not matched to a gene: 7. CDR3 size: 17 residues. The CDR3: CASSVSPGQGSNQPQHF. DNA for the CDR3: TGTGCCAGCAGTGTATCTCCGGGACAGGGGAGCAATCAGCCCCAGCATTTT. The full variable domain, in which reference TRBV2 and TRBJ1-5 provide the parts outside the CDR3, is EPEVTQTPSHQVTQMGQEVILRCVPISNHLYFYWYRQILGQKVEFLVSFYNNEISEKSEIFDDQFSVERPDGSNFTLKIRSTKLEDSAMYFCASSVSPGQGSNQPQHFGDGTRLSIL.

This clone appeared once. V and J are TRBV19 and TRBJ2-1, with 9 positions matching TRBD2. Trimming cost V 1 base and J 4 bases; bases outside gene matches: 2. The CDR3 has 15 amino acids. In germline, CDR1 is LNHDA, CDR2 SQIVND (reference sequence). CDR3 DNA sequence: TGTGCCAGTAGTATAGCTAGCGGGGCTTACAATGAGCAGTTCTTC. Protein sequence: CASSIASGAYNEQFF.

The rearrangement links TRBV9 to TRBJ2-3; D gene unclear. V lost 0 bases, J lost 5 bases, and 4 bases lay in between. Per germline, CDR1 SGDLS and CDR2 YYNGEE. There are 12 residues in the CDR3. CDR3 residues: CASSVAGDTQYF. DNA for the CDR3: TGTGCCAGCAGCGTAGCCGGAGATACGCAGTATTTT. Based on the CDR3 plus reference TRBV9 and TRBJ2-3, the full variable domain is DSGVTQTPKHLITATGQRVTLRCSPRSGDLSVYWYQQSLDQGLQFLIQYYNGEERAKGNILERFSAQQFPDLHSELNLSSLELGDSALYFCASSVAGDTQYFGPGTRLTVL.

The chain couples TRBV19 to TRBJ2-6; D remains ambiguous. Germline loops: CDR1 LNHDA, CDR2 SQIVND (reference sequence). Trimming took 3 bases from V and 1 from J, leaving 7 bases between them. The CDR3 runs 15 residues. The CDR3, as DNA: TGTGCCAGTAGTATGGCGGTGTCTGGGGCCAACGTCCTGACTTTC. It translates to CASSMAVSGANVLTF. The whole variable domain, remainder taken from reference TRBV19 and TRBJ2-6, is DGGITQSPKYLFRKEGQNVTLSCEQNLNHDAMYWYRQDPGQGLRLIYYSQIVNDFQKGDIAEGYSVSREKKESFPLTVTSAQKNPTAFYLCASSMAVSGANVLTFGAGSRLTVL.

The CDR3 here is CATAGLDTVQYF. Here the CDR3 DNA reads TGTGCCACCGCCGGACTAGATACCGTTCAGTACTTC. The chain is built from TRBV15 and TRBJ2-4, with 7 positions matching TRBD2. Trimming took 8 bases from V and 11 from J; bases not matched to a gene: 9. Germline CDR1 reads LNHNV; CDR2 reads YYDKDF (reference sequence). The CDR3 is 12 amino acids.

The rearrangement joins TRBV6-1 to TRBJ2-7, with 7 bases matching TRBD2. Trimming took 2 bases from V and 0 from J; bases not matched to a gene: 4. The V gene's germline CDR1 is MNHNS and CDR2 SASEGT. The CDR3 consists of 15 residues. The CDR3 reads CASSESGGDSYEQYF. The CDR3 DNA sequence: TGTGCCAGCAGTGAAAGTGGGGGGGACTCCTACGAGCAGTACTTC.

The chain joins TRBV27 to TRBJ2-5; D call uncertain. V was pared by 6 bases and J by 5 bases, with 10 bases between. Germline loops: CDR1 MNHEY, CDR2 SMNVEV (reference sequence). There are 12 residues in the CDR3. The CDR3 here is CASSPNWETQYF. CDR3 sequence (DNA): TGTGCCAGCAGCCCAAACTGGGAGACCCAGTACTTC.

The chain couples TRBV4-2 to TRBJ1-5; weak D call: TRBD1 (6 bases). The CDR3 sequence is 16 residues long. V was trimmed by 0 bases and J by 2 bases, leaving 11 bases between them. Germline assignment: CDR1 LGHNA and CDR2 YNFKEQ. The CDR3 region has the DNA TGTGCCAGCAGCCAAGAATTGGGGGCTGGCAATCAGCCCCAGCATTTT. This gives the protein CASSQELGAGNQPQHF.

This clone showed up just once. This rearrangement joins TRBV5-4 to TRBJ2-1; D may be TRBD1 (6 bases). The CDR3 length is 15 residues. Trimming cost V 7 bases and J 5 bases, with 19 bases left between them. Germline V gene sequence: CDR1 SGHNT, CDR2 YYREEE (reference sequence). CDR3 coding DNA: TGTGCCAGCCCCAGAAAGGGGGTCCTCCACAATGAGCAGTTCTTC. It specifies CASPRKGVLHNEQFF.

The chain links TRBV29-1 to TRBJ2-3; D not certain. Germline lookup yields CDR1 SQVTM and CDR2 ANQGSEA. Trimming shortened V by 0 bases and J by 8 bases, and 18 bases separated the two germline ends. The CDR3 totals 15 residues. The CDR3 here is CSVEDRRHQIGTQYF. CDR3 DNA sequence: TGCAGCGTTGAAGATCGGAGACACCAGATTGGTACGCAGTATTTT.

This chain connects TRBV9 to TRBJ2-2, with TRBD1 matching over 11 bases. V lost 6 bases, J lost 6 bases, and 7 bases stayed unmatched. Germline V gives CDR1 SGDLS, CDR2 YYNGEE. This CDR3 is 15 amino acids long. This CDR3 is CASNGQGAMAGELFF. The CDR3 nucleotides are TGTGCCAGCAACGGACAGGGGGCTATGGCCGGGGAGCTGTTTTTT.

The rearrangement uses TRBV15 and TRBJ2-2; TRBD1 agrees at 7 bases. The CDR3 is 15 amino acids. Germline V gene data show CDR1 as LNHNV and CDR2 as YYDKDF (reference sequence). With V trimmed by 4 bases and J by 3 bases, 5 bases remained unmatched. The CDR3 spells CATSKRQGYTGELFF. In DNA, the CDR3 is TGTGCCACCAGCAAAAGACAGGGTTACACCGGGGAGCTGTTTTTT.

The chain has TRBV13 and TRBJ2-5, with TRBD2 matching 14 bases. CDR3 length: 18 residues. With V trimmed by 4 bases and J by 0 bases, 7 bases remained unmatched. Germline V CDR1 and CDR2: PRHDT, FYEKMQ (reference sequence). CDR3 sequence: CASSSGLAGGLYQETQYF. DNA of the CDR3: TGTGCCAGCAGCTCCGGACTAGCGGGGGGCCTGTACCAAGAGACCCAGTACTTC.

The chain employs TRBV12-2 and TRBJ2-1; TRBD2, the D gene given by the table, was not confirmed from the DNA. TRBV12-2 is noted as a pseudogene. The length of the CDR3 is 17 residues. The CDR3 reads CASRLAPGGRLLDEQFF. The CDR3 nucleotides are TGTGCAAGTCGCTTAGCTCCAGGCGGGAGACTTTTGGATGAGCAGTTCTTC.

This clone is a singleton in its sample. The chain combines TRBV7-8 with TRBJ2-1; D remains ambiguous. Trimming stripped 1 base from V and 6 bases from J, with 13 bases between. The CDR3 spans 15 residues. CDR1 is SGHVS, CDR2 FQNEAQ, per germline. In DNA, the CDR3 is TGTGCCAGCAGCTTAGGGGCCAAAATGGGCAATGAGCAGTTCTTC. Residues: CASSLGAKMGNEQFF.

This sequence joins TRBV11-1 and TRBJ2-3; TRBD2 agrees at 9 bases. There are 16 residues in the CDR3. The germline CDR1 and CDR2 sequences are SGHAT and FQDESV (reference sequence). The V and J ends lost 1 base and 5 bases, in that order; junction bases with no gene match: 7. The CDR3, as DNA: TGTGCCAGCAGCTTAGGCAGCGTTAGCGGGGGAGATACGCAGTATTTT. This gives the protein CASSLGSVSGGDTQYF.

The chain is built from TRBV13 and TRBJ2-1, with D tentatively TRBD2 (6 bases). V lost 5 bases to trimming and J lost 5 bases, with 13 bases between them. CDR1 and CDR2 from the germline V gene are PRHDT and FYEKMQ (reference sequence). This CDR3 is built from 14 residues. CDR3 sequence: CASSPEGQNNEQFF. For the CDR3, the DNA is TGTGCCAGCAGCCCGGAGGGCCAGAACAATGAGCAGTTCTTC. Filled out from reference TRBV13 and TRBJ2-1, the complete variable domain reads AAGVIQSPRHLIKEKRETATLKCYPIPRHDTVYWYQQGPGQDPQFLISFYEKMQSDKGSIPDRFSAQQFSDYHSELNMSSLELGDSALYFCASSPEGQNNEQFFGPGTRLTVL.

This clone was seen once. The chain carries TRBV27 and TRBJ2-2; unclear D gene. Germline V gene data show CDR1 as MNHEY and CDR2 as SMNVEV (reference sequence). The CDR3 loop spans 15 amino acids. V was cut by 0 bases and J by 5 bases, with 10 bases left in between. This CDR3 is CASSLSLSFTGELFF. The CDR3 bases are TGTGCCAGCAGTTTATCCCTTAGTTTTACCGGGGAGCTGTTTTTT.

This sequence joins TRBV2 and TRBJ2-5, with 8 bases aligning to TRBD1. V shed 7 bases and J 1 base; nucleotides not matched to a gene: 8. Germline V gene data show CDR1 as SNHLY and CDR2 as FYNNEI. The CDR3 runs 15 residues. The DNA for the CDR3 is TGTGCCAGCACCGTTGGACAGGGCCCCCAAGAGACCCAGTACTTC. This encodes CASTVGQGPQETQYF.

This sequence joins TRBV7-6 and TRBJ2-3; D could derive from TRBD1 or TRBD2 (5 bases each). In germline, CDR1 is SGHVS, CDR2 FNYEAQ. The V gene lost 1 base and the J gene lost 5 bases, with 13 bases spanning the gap. The CDR3 is 15 amino acids. The CDR3 protein is CASSLVVGPRDTQYF. The CDR3 DNA reads as TGTGCCAGCAGCTTAGTGGTGGGACCCCGAGATACGCAGTATTTT.

This chain links TRBV11-1 with TRBJ2-2; 9 positions agree with TRBD1. Germline CDR1 SGHAT, CDR2 FQDESV (reference sequence). CDR3 size: 15 residues. Trimming removed 5 bases from V and 5 bases from J; junction bases left unmatched: 6. As DNA, the CDR3 is TGTGCCAGCAGCCCCGGGACAGGGCAAACCGGGGAGCTGTTTTTT. Protein product: CASSPGTGQTGELFF. The whole variable domain, remainder taken from reference TRBV11-1 and TRBJ2-2, is EAEVAQSPRYKITEKSQAVAFWCDPISGHATLYWYRQILGQGPELLVQFQDESVVDDSQLPKDRFSAERLKGVDSTLKIQPAELGDSAMYLCASSPGTGQTGELFFGEGSRLTVL.

V and J are TRBV29-1 and TRBJ2-7; possible D gene TRBD1, 7 bases. Germline V CDR1 and CDR2: SQVTM, ANQGSEA. Trimming cost V 5 bases and J 5 bases, with 28 bases left between them. The CDR3 consists of 17 residues. CDR3 sequence (DNA): TGCAGCGTTAGGGGGGATGACCGGGGTAGGGACAGCGACGAGCAGTACTTC. It translates to CSVRGDDRGRDSDEQYF.

This clone came up once. CDR3 sequence reads: CASSGASVSGANVLTF. The CDR3 DNA follows: TGTGCCAGCAGCGGGGCCAGCGTCTCCGGGGCCAACGTCCTGACTTTC. The V gene is TRBV9, the J gene TRBJ2-6; D remains ambiguous. CDR3 length: 16 residues. Germline CDR1 and CDR2: SGDLS and YYNGEE. The ends were cut back, 3 bases at V and 4 bases at J, with 14 bases in the middle.

The chain joins TRBV19 to TRBJ1-1, with 7 bases that match TRBD1. The CDR3 is made up of 13 amino acids. Germline V gene data show CDR1 as LNHDA and CDR2 as SQIVND (reference sequence). Unmatched junction bases numbered 6, after V lost 8 bases and J lost 3 bases. CDR3 in DNA: TGTGCCAGTGGACTACAGGGGTACACTGAAGCTTTCTTT. Protein sequence: CASGLQGYTEAFF. The variable domain in full, completed from reference TRBV19 and TRBJ1-1, reads DGGITQSPKYLFRKEGQNVTLSCEQNLNHDAMYWYRQDPGQGLRLIYYSQIVNDFQKGDIAEGYSVSREKKESFPLTVTSAQKNPTAFYLCASGLQGYTEAFFGQGTRLTVV.

The CDR3 loop reads CASSDSTSGGANEQFF. The CDR3 DNA follows: TGTGCCAGCAGTGACTCGACTAGCGGGGGGGCCAATGAGCAGTTCTTC. The gene calls are TRBV6-4 and TRBJ2-1; the match to TRBD2 covers 14 bases. The trim removed 0 bases at V and 6 bases at J, leaving 1 base unmatched. The germline CDR1 and CDR2 sequences are MRHNA and SNTAGT. The CDR3 loop spans 16 amino acids.

V and J are TRBV9 and TRBJ2-5, with D perhaps assigned TRBD1 or TRBD2 (5 bases each). V was pared by 3 bases and J by 1 base, with 10 bases between. The CDR3 loop spans 14 amino acids. Germline V lookup: CDR1 SGDLS, CDR2 YYNGEE. CDR3 nucleotides: TGTGCCAGCAGCGGGGGACGGCCCCAAGAGACCCAGTACTTC. Translated: CASSGGRPQETQYF.